This T cell receptor beta chain was sequenced in a study of early T cells in non-severe SARS-CoV-2 infection (dated by TCRdb to the early 2020s). Background on the whole study: Because TCR sequencing was done on bulk RNA from unsorted whole blood, the alpha and beta chains could not be paired. What the study reported, not specific to this receptor: VDJdb matching was skewed toward anti-spike CD8 responses, so virus-specific expansions were likely underestimated and private and CD4 specificities were missed.

Many counts were recorded for this clonotype. The antigen it recognizes is unknown. No per-base quality is available; no much larger clone lies one base away. Set within a cohort of healthcare workers in London, UK, this nested case-control study involved weekly PCR testing of nasopharyngeal swabs along with blood sampling. Healthcare workers were recruited between 23 and 31 March 2020, during the week of the UK lockdown, and were followed weekly for up to roughly 15 weeks. The CDR1 and CDR2 encoded by the germline V gene (reference sequence) are MNHEY and SMNVEV. From the cysteine through the phenylalanine, the CDR3 covers 15 amino acids. Only CDR3 DNA is held: 45 bases, read in frame from base 1. Trimmed from V: 8 bases; trimmed from J: 0 bases; junction bases lacking a gene match: 7. The library was generated by 5' RACE. The listed sequencing device is NextSeq 500. The TCR library protocol attached unique molecular identifiers to individual cDNA molecules to correct for sequencing error and PCR bias. Both TCR alpha and beta chains were sequenced, and tight co-correlation was observed between alpha and beta sequence abundances in each sample. Under the source paper's analysis protocol: Decombinator V4 was used to annotate TCR sequences for V gene, J gene and CDR3. Expanded TCRs were defined as changing significantly between any two time points under a Poisson model with p below 0.0001. TCR abundances were normalised to the total number of TCRs sequenced per sample and were expressed as counts per million. TRAV1-2 paired with TRAJ12, TRAJ20 or TRAJ33 defined MAIT TCRs, while TRAV10 paired with TRAJ18 defined iNKT TCRs. VDJdb, accessed 1 November 2021, was searched for CMV, EBV and SARS-CoV-2 annotated TCRs, excluding TCRs annotated for multiple antigens. Clones were called with MiXCR by TCRdb after fastp trimmed the public reads at Q25, and only in-frame beta chains were retained. Every entry covers one CDR3 protein and lists the most common genes and DNA from its rows. The V and J calls reflect TCRdb's pipeline rather than the authors' work. The sample table shows some 70,000 distinct CDR3 sequences, and around 4.9% are seen once. Of the sample, roughly 5% is held by the ten largest clones.

This clonotype was obtained from an adult who was a healthcare worker with PCR-confirmed SARS-CoV-2 infection or an uninfected control (not recorded which). This receptor chain uses TRBV27 and TRBJ2-3; 8 central nucleotides agree with TRBD2. Specimen: whole blood. The DNA sequence is given as TGTGCCAGCCACGGTAGCGGGACCAGCACAGATACGCAGTATTTT. Its protein is CASHGSGTSTDTQYF.